A selection of T cell receptor beta chains follows, all from one sample in a study of T cells in tuberculosis. Only in-frame clones appear in the TCRdb table, and some are missing; sequencing was by immunoSEQ multiplex PCR. The repertoire includes 35,000 to 45,000 clones, 94% of them detected once, and roughly 4.7% sits in the top ten. The sample here was PBMCs, taken at tuberculosis diagnosis. These receptors were taken from an adult with tuberculosis. Both conserved end residues are part of each CDR3. D genes are given only for firm matches. Clone size appears in some rows only: once, few, many, or a class for an expanded clone.

TRBD2	TRBV5-1	TRBJ2-1	15	.	CASSFLSGGYNEQFF	TGCGCCAGCAGCTTTTTAAGCGGGGGGTACAATGAGCAGTTCTTC
.	TRBV6-5	TRBJ2-1	13	few	CASSYSINNEQFF	TGTGCCAGCAGTTACTCTATAAACAATGAGCAGTTCTTC
.	TRBV9	TRBJ2-2	13	.	CASSVAAAGELFF	TGTGCCAGCAGCGTAGCTGCGGCCGGGGAGCTGTTTTTT
TRBD1	TRBV5-6	TRBJ1-6	17	.	CASSSGQSLIYNSPLHF	TGTGCCAGCAGCTCGGGACAGTCATTGATCTATAATTCACCCCTCCACTTT
.	TRBV6-4	TRBJ1-5	15	.	CASRTDENSNQPQHF	TGTGCCAGCAGGACAGATGAGAATAGCAATCAGCCCCAGCATTTT
.	TRBV6-5	TRBJ1-1	11	.	CASSHSNEAFF	TGTGCCAGCAGTCACAGTAATGAAGCTTTCTTT
TRBD1	TRBV5-1	TRBJ2-1	13	.	CASSWGQSDEQFF	TGCGCCAGCAGCTGGGGACAGTCGGATGAGCAGTTCTTC
TRBD2	TRBV4-3	TRBJ2-3	18	.	CASSPMISGGTGTDTQYF	TGCGCCAGCAGCCCGATGATCAGCGGGGGGACTGGCACAGATACGCAGTATTTT
.	TRBV18	TRBJ1-2	15	.	CASSLSRGMQGGYTF	TGTGCCAGCTCACTTTCCCGGGGGATGCAAGGTGGCTACACCTTC
TRBD1	TRBV7-8	TRBJ1-2	15	.	CASSRPGQGGYGYTF	TGTGCCAGCAGCCGACCCGGACAGGGAGGGTATGGCTACACCTTC
.	TRBV7-2	TRBJ1-6	16	.	CASSQNPVVGNSPLHF	TGTGCCAGCAGTCAAAACCCGGTTGTCGGTAATTCACCCCTCCACTTT
.	TRBV15	TRBJ2-7	15	.	CATKAGLGRDYEQYF	TGTGCCACCAAAGCAGGCTTGGGCAGGGACTACGAGCAGTACTTC
.	TRBV6-4	TRBJ2-1	16	.	CASSDSRKGSYNEQFF	TGTGCCAGCAGTGACTCGAGAAAGGGGTCGTACAATGAGCAGTTCTTC
.	TRBV4-3	TRBJ1-5	15	.	CASSQKKYSNQPQHF	TGCGCCAGCAGCCAAAAAAAATATAGCAATCAGCCCCAGCATTTT
.	TRBV18	TRBJ1-6	14	.	CASSPTGLSSPLHF	TGTGCCAGCTCACCAACAGGGTTGAGTTCACCCCTCCACTTT
TRBD1	TRBV5-1	TRBJ2-7	14	.	CASSHRTGDYEQYF	TGCGCCAGCAGCCATAGGACAGGGGACTACGAGCAGTACTTC
.	TRBV5-4	TRBJ2-7	15	once	CASSLSVADSYEQYF	TGTGCCAGCAGCTTGTCTGTAGCGGACTCCTACGAGCAGTACTTC
.	TRBV5-5	TRBJ1-4	15	.	CASSLSGSLREKLFF	TGTGCCAGCAGCTTGTCGGGGAGTCTTCGGGAAAAACTGTTTTTT
TRBD1	TRBV12-5	TRBJ1-4	18	.	CASGFNRDRGTIGEKLFF	TGTGCTAGTGGTTTCAACCGGGACAGGGGTACAATAGGGGAAAAACTGTTTTTT
.	TRBV7-2	TRBJ1-2	15	.	CASSPGGLPPYGYTF	TGTGCCAGCAGCCCGGGGGGCTTGCCCCCCTATGGCTACACCTTC
.	TRBV10-3	TRBJ1-1	12	once	CAISARNTEAFF	TGTGCCATCAGTGCTAGGAACACTGAAGCTTTCTTT
TRBD1	TRBV7-3	TRBJ2-1	15	.	CASSRSGTGSWEQFF	TGTGCCAGCAGCCGATCCGGGACAGGGAGCTGGGAGCAGTTCTTC
.	TRBV9	TRBJ2-3	16	.	CASSVSRHRGTDTQYF	TGTGCCAGCAGCGTTTCCCGGCACCGGGGCACAGATACGCAGTATTTT
.	TRBV6-4	TRBJ1-2	13	.	CASSPTGSYGYTF	TGTGCCAGCAGCCCTACAGGGTCCTATGGCTACACCTTC
.	TRBV28	TRBJ1-1	15	.	CASSPLDTPRPEAFF	TGTGCCAGCAGTCCCCTGGACACCCCTCGCCCTGAAGCTTTCTTT
.	TRBV27	TRBJ1-6	15	.	CASSLREADNSPLHF	TGTGCCAGCAGTTTGAGGGAGGCAGATAATTCACCCCTCCACTTT
TRBD2	TRBV4-1	TRBJ2-1	15	.	CASSLTSAILNEQFF	TGCGCCAGCAGCCTAACTAGCGCGATATTAAATGAGCAGTTCTTC
.	TRBV21-1	TRBJ2-7	12	.	CASSKLLCEQYF	TGTGCCAGCAGCAAACTTCTCTGCGAGCAGTACTTC
TRBD1	TRBV2	TRBJ2-5	13	.	CASLGQVQETQYF	TGTGCCAGCCTGGGACAGGTCCAAGAGACCCAGTACTTC
.	TRBV7-8	TRBJ2-3	19	.	CASSLGFGFVQGSKDTQYF	TGTGCCAGCAGCTTAGGTTTCGGGTTTGTTCAGGGATCAAAAGATACGCAGTATTTT
.	TRBV7-9	TRBJ1-1	15	.	CASSSGRPGGTEAFF	TGTGCCAGCAGCTCCGGACGGCCCGGGGGCACTGAAGCTTTCTTT
TRBD1	TRBV5-1	TRBJ2-7	14	.	CASSLLGDRDEQYF	TGCGCCAGCAGCCTTTTAGGGGACAGGGACGAGCAGTACTTC
.	TRBV18	TRBJ1-1	16	.	CASSVHGSGIGTEAFF	TGTGCCAGCTCAGTACACGGTTCGGGGATTGGCACTGAAGCTTTCTTT
.	TRBV30	TRBJ1-2	14	.	CAWSGRAYSWGYTF	TGTGCCTGGAGTGGCAGGGCGTACTCCTGGGGCTACACCTTC
.	TRBV11-2	TRBJ1-4	17	once	CASSLRGLTATNEKLFF	TGTGCCAGCAGCTTACGGGGACTCACTGCAACTAATGAAAAACTGTTTTTT
.	TRBV12-5	TRBJ1-1	15	.	CASGLNDRLNTEAFF	TGTGCTAGTGGTTTGAATGACAGGCTGAACACTGAAGCTTTCTTT
.	TRBV6-6	TRBJ2-3	14	.	CASTQGRLEDTQYF	TGTGCCAGCACCCAGGGGCGGTTAGAGGATACGCAGTATTTT
.	TRBV28	TRBJ2-7	12	.	CASSYQGLEQYF	TGTGCCAGCAGTTATCAGGGGCTGGAGCAGTACTTC
TRBD1	TRBV6-5	TRBJ1-2	15	.	CASRATGRWDYGYTF	TGTGCCAGCAGGGCGACAGGGCGGTGGGACTATGGCTACACCTTC
TRBD2	TRBV5-1	TRBJ2-5	15	.	CASSLVGGGGETQYF	TGCGCCAGCAGCTTGGTCGGGGGGGGTGGAGAGACCCAGTACTTC
.	TRBV2	TRBJ1-5	13	.	CASSTGGNQPQHF	TGTGCCAGCAGTACCGGTGGCAATCAGCCCCAGCATTTT
TRBD1	TRBV5-6	TRBJ2-7	13	.	CASSVGQRDEQYF	TGTGCCAGCAGCGTGGGACAGCGCGACGAGCAGTACTTC
.	TRBV11-2	TRBJ1-1	14	.	CASSPRELNTEAFF	TGTGCCAGCAGCCCACGGGAGCTGAACACTGAAGCTTTCTTT
.	TRBV19	TRBJ1-2	17	.	CASSIYLGAVVRNGYTF	TGTGCCAGTAGTATATATCTGGGAGCCGTTGTGAGGAATGGCTACACCTTC
TRBD1	TRBV6-5	TRBJ1-6	13	.	CASYRGRNSPLHF	TGTGCCAGCTACAGGGGGCGGAATTCACCCCTCCACTTT
.	TRBV14	TRBJ2-2	16	.	CASSQVAGRGTGELFF	TGTGCCAGCAGCCAAGTGGCGGGGCGCGGGACCGGGGAGCTGTTTTTT